These 7 T cell receptor beta chains were all obtained from the same sample, sequenced in a study of beta chain features in type 1 diabetes. Of the isolated RNA, all was reverse transcribed, and so the sequenced material was expressed TCRB transcripts. Clones were read by immunoSEQ multiplex PCR, and TCRdb kept only the in-frame ones, dropping some. The data contain 300,000 to 350,000 clones, 6.5% to 10% of them seen just once; the ten biggest clones take up 0.44%. Sequencing was done on a sample of central memory CD4+ T cells from blood. The receptor set was obtained from a woman under 30 in good health.

This clone was seen many times. Other nucleotide sequences from this sample produce the same CDR3. CDR3 region: CSVAPGQQNTEAFF. CDR3 DNA sequence: TGCAGCGTCGCACCTGGACAGCAGAACACTGAAGCTTTCTTT. The chain combines TRBV29-1 with TRBJ1-1; a possible D gene is TRBD1 (6 bases). The CDR3 extends over 14 amino acids. The germline V gene has CDR1 SQVTM and CDR2 ANQGSEA. V was trimmed by 6 bases and J by 1 base, leaving 15 bases between them.

This clone turned up a few times. This chain links TRBV5-1 with TRBJ2-7; 9 bases are a match to TRBD1. V was pared by 3 bases and J by 2 bases, with 9 bases of the junction left unmatched. Germline V CDR1 and CDR2: SGHRS, YFSETQ. CDR3 length: 16 residues. The CDR3 region has the DNA TGCGCCAGCAGCTCACTCGGGACAGGGATTCCCTACGAGCAGTACTTC. Amino acids: CASSSLGTGIPYEQYF.

This clone appeared a few times. The chain couples TRBV28 to TRBJ1-2; TRBD1 agrees at 9 bases. V shed 3 bases, J shed 7 bases, and the junction held 6 bases outside the gene matches. CDR1 is MDHEN and CDR2 is SYDVKM in the germline V gene. The CDR3 consists of 14 residues. CDR3 amino acids: CASSFLWDRAGYTF. The CDR3, as DNA: TGTGCCAGCAGTTTTCTCTGGGACAGGGCTGGCTACACCTTC.

This rearrangement joins TRBV5-1 to TRBJ1-2; possible D gene TRBD1, 5 bases. This CDR3 spans 12 amino acids. Germline CDR1 is SGHRS and CDR2 is YFSETQ. Trimming left V 5 bases short and J 3 bases short, with 8 bases between. This CDR3 is CASRGAHYGYTF. The CDR3 nucleotides read TGCGCCAGCAGAGGGGCCCACTATGGCTACACCTTC. Variable domain in full (rest from reference TRBV5-1 and TRBJ1-2): KAGVTQTPRYLIKTRGQQVTLSCSPISGHRSVSWYQQTPGQGLQFLFEYFSETQRNKGNFPGRFSGRQFSNSRSEMNVSTLELGDSALYLCASRGAHYGYTFGSGTRLTVV.

The chain couples TRBV28 to TRBJ2-1; 12 nucleotides match TRBD1. From germline, CDR1 is MDHEN and CDR2 SYDVKM. Trimming cost V 4 bases and J 7 bases; bases outside gene matches: 8. The CDR3 totals 16 residues. The CDR3 nucleotides read TGTGCCAGCAGTTCCCCCGGGACAGGGGGCAGAAATGAGCAGTTCTTC. It translates to CASSSPGTGGRNEQFF.

The rearrangement uses TRBV5-4 and TRBJ2-2, with 13 positions matching TRBD2. J lost 5 bases, V lost 2 bases, and 9 bases had no gene match. The CDR3 sequence is 18 residues long. Germline V lookup: CDR1 SGHNT, CDR2 YYREEE (reference sequence). CDR3 loop: CASSFQTSGRAQTGELFF. Written as DNA, the CDR3 is TGTGCCAGCAGCTTTCAAACTAGCGGGAGGGCCCAAACCGGGGAGCTGTTTTTT.

This chain joins TRBV5-4 and TRBJ2-1; D unclear. The germline V gene encodes CDR1 SGHNT and CDR2 YYREEE (reference sequence). The CDR3 sequence is 16 residues long. The germline V and J ends were trimmed by 3 bases and 5 bases, with 18 bases remaining between them. CDR3 amino acids: CASSSGRVAGDNEQFF. Here the CDR3 DNA reads TGTGCCAGCAGCTCAGGTCGGGTAGCCGGTGACAATGAGCAGTTCTTC. Filled out from reference TRBV5-4 and TRBJ2-1, the complete variable domain reads ETGVTQSPTHLIKTRGQQVTLRCSSQSGHNTVSWYQQALGQGPQFIFQYYREEENGRGNFPPRFSGLQFPNYSSELNVNALELDDSALYLCASSSGRVAGDNEQFFGPGTRLTVL.